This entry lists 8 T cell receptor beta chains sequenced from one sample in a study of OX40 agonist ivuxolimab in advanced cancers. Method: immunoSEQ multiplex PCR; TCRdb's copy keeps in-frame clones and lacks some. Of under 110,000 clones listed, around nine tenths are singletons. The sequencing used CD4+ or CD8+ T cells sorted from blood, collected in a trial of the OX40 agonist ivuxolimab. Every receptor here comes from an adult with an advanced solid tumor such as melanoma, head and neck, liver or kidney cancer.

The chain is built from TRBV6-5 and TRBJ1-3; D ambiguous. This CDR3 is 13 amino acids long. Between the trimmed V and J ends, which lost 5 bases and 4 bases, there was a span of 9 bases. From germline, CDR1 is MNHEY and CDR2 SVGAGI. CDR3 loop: CASSAYNGNTIYF. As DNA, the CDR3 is TGTGCCAGCAGTGCATATAACGGAAACACCATATATTTT.

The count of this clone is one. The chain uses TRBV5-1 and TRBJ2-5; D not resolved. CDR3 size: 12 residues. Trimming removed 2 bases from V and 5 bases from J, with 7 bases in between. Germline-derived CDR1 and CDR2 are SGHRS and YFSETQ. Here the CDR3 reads CASSLLGETQYF. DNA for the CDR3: TGCGCCAGCAGCTTACTGGGGGAGACCCAGTACTTC.

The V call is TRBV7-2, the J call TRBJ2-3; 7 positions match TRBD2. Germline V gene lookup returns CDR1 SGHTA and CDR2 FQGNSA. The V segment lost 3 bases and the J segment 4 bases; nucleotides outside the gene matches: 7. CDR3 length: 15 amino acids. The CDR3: CASSFDRGVADTQYF. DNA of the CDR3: TGTGCCAGCAGCTTTGATCGGGGGGTTGCAGATACGCAGTATTTT.

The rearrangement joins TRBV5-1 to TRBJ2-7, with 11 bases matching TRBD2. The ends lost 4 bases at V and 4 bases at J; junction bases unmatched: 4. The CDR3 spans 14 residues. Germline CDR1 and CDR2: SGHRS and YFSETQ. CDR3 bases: TGCGCCAGCAGCGGTAGCGGGGGGGTTTACGAGCAGTACTTC. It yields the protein CASSGSGGVYEQYF.

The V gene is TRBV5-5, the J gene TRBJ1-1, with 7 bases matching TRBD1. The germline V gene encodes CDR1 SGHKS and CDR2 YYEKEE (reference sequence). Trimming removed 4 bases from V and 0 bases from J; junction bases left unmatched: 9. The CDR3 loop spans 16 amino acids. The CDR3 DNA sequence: TGTGCCAGCAGCCCAGACCTGGACAGGATGAACACTGAAGCTTTCTTT. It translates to CASSPDLDRMNTEAFF.

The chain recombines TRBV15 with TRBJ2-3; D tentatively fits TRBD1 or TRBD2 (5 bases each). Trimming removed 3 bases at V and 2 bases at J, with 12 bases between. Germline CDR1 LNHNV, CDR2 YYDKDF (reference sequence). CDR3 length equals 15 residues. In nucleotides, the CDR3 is TGTGCCACCAGCAGCCGTAGGGACCCCACAGATACGCAGTATTTT. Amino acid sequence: CATSSRRDPTDTQYF.

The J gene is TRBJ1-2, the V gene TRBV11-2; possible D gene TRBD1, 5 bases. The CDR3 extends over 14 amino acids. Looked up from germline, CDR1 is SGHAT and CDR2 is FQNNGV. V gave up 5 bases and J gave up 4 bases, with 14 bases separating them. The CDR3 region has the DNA TGTGCCAGCAGCCTAACGGGACTGCCCTATGGCTACACCTTC. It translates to CASSLTGLPYGYTF.

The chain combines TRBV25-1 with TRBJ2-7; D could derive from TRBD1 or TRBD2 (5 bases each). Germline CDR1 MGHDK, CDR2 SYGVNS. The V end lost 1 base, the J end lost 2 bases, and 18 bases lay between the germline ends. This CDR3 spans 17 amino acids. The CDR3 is CASSESGLGVSTYEQYF. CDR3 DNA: TGTGCCAGCAGTGAATCGGGTTTGGGGGTCTCGACCTACGAGCAGTACTTC.